What follows are 12 T cell receptor beta chains derived from one specimen sequenced in a study of blood T cell repertoires in COVID-19. Here immunoSEQ multiplex PCR was the method, and the copy in TCRdb shows in-frame clones only, minus some. The data contain 100,000 or so clones, just over 90% of them singletons. Sequenced: peripheral blood. The receptors come from a woman in her forties or fifties in a cohort sampled during active COVID-19.

The gene calls are TRBV5-1 and TRBJ2-7; 12 bases agree with TRBD2. From germline, CDR1 is SGHRS and CDR2 YFSETQ. V shed 5 bases and J 4 bases; nucleotides not matched to a gene: 4. The CDR3 is 14 residues long. CDR3 bases: TGCGCCAGCAGTTTTACTAGCGGGAGGTACGAGCAGTACTTC. Encoded protein: CASSFTSGRYEQYF.

The gene calls are TRBV6-1 and TRBJ1-1; 9 bases line up with TRBD1. Losses at the gene ends were 3 bases for V and 5 bases for J; bases not matched to a gene: 7. Looked up from germline, CDR1 is MNHNS and CDR2 is SASEGT. The CDR3 is 15 amino acids. The CDR3 region has the DNA TGTGCCAGCAGTGATGTTGGGACAGGGAGAACTGAAGCTTTCTTT. Residues: CASSDVGTGRTEAFF.

The J gene is TRBJ2-5, the V gene TRBV10-3; no definite D call. V dropped 8 bases and J dropped 1 base, with 8 bases sitting between them. From germline, CDR1 is ENHRY and CDR2 SYGVKD. CDR3 length: 12 residues. The CDR3 nucleotides read TGTGCCATCGGCTCTCCCCAAGAGACCCAGTACTTC. As protein: CAIGSPQETQYF.

V usage is TRBV6-1 and J usage is TRBJ2-3, with D maybe TRBD2 (5 bases). The CDR3 loop spans 15 amino acids. CDR1 and CDR2 from the germline V gene are MNHNS and SASEGT. Trimming took off 3 bases at V and 9 bases at J, with 19 bases between the two ends. Here the CDR3 reads CASSESPNPQRTQYF. CDR3 in DNA: TGTGCCAGCAGTGAGAGCCCCAACCCACAGCGGACGCAGTATTTT.

This clone appeared once. The gene calls are TRBV15 and TRBJ1-5; D is uncertain. The germline V gene encodes CDR1 LNHNV and CDR2 YYDKDF (reference sequence). Trimming took off 1 base at V and 7 bases at J, with 14 bases between the two ends. The CDR3 has 15 amino acids. The CDR3, as DNA: TGTGCCACCAGCAGAGCCCACAGAAGCGGGCAGCCCCAGCATTTT. This gives the protein CATSRAHRSGQPQHF. The full variable domain, in which reference TRBV15 and TRBJ1-5 provide the parts outside the CDR3, is DAMVIQNPRYQVTQFGKPVTLSCSQTLNHNVMYWYQQKSSQAPKLLFHYYDKDFNNEADTPDNFQSRRPNTSFCFLDIRSPGLGDTAMYLCATSRAHRSGQPQHFGDGTRLSIL.

This clone was seen more than once but under ten times. The V gene is TRBV4-1, the J gene TRBJ2-5; D may be TRBD2 (6 bases). V lost 4 bases to trimming and J lost 0 bases, with 21 bases between them. CDR1 is MGHRA and CDR2 is YSYEKL in the germline V gene. This CDR3 is 18 amino acids long. The CDR3 here is CASSPNLVLARNQETQYF. The CDR3 region has the DNA TGCGCCAGCAGCCCCAACTTGGTCCTAGCGAGAAACCAAGAGACCCAGTACTTC.

The chain recombines TRBV30 with TRBJ1-4; no firm D call. The CDR3 spans 12 residues. The ends were cut back, 4 bases at V and 7 bases at J, with 10 bases in the middle. Per germline, CDR1 GTSNPN and CDR2 SVGIG (reference sequence). The CDR3 DNA reads TGTGCCTGGAAAAAGGAGGGTGAAAAACTGTTTTTT. It is translated as CAWKKEGEKLFF. Filled out from reference TRBV30 and TRBJ1-4, the complete variable domain reads SQTIHQWPATLVQPVGSPLSLECTVEGTSNPNLYWYRQAAGRGLQLLFYSVGIGQISSEVPQNLSASRPQDRQFILSSKKLLLSDSGFYLCAWKKEGEKLFFGSGTQLSVL.

This chain connects TRBV2 to TRBJ2-1; the match to TRBD2 covers 10 bases. The CDR3 has 16 residues. V trimming: 7 bases; J trimming: 9 bases; junction bases outside the gene matches: 15. In germline, CDR1 is SNHLY, CDR2 FYNNEI. The CDR3 region has the DNA TGTGCCAGCACCTGGAGCGGGGGGGCTTCTGGGTCTGAGCAGTTCTTC. Translated: CASTWSGGASGSEQFF.

This clone occurred once. The CDR3 bases are TGTGCCAGCAGGACTAGCGGGGGAGGCACAGATACGCAGTATTTT. Protein sequence: CASRTSGGGTDTQYF. This chain connects TRBV6-1 to TRBJ2-3; the match to TRBD2 covers 12 bases. Germline V gene sequence: CDR1 MNHNS, CDR2 SASEGT. V was clipped by 6 bases and J by 1 base; unmatched bases: 2. This CDR3 spans 15 amino acids.

V gene TRBV15 combines with J gene TRBJ2-5; TRBD2 agrees at 11 bases. After removal of 2 bases from V and 2 bases from J, the junction contained 10 bases not matched to a gene. CDR1 and CDR2 from the germline V gene are LNHNV and YYDKDF (reference sequence). The CDR3 is made up of 18 amino acids. This chain's CDR3 is CATSRFYSGRAVQETQYF. The CDR3 nucleotides are TGTGCCACCAGCAGATTTTATAGCGGGAGGGCCGTACAAGAGACCCAGTACTTC.

This chain connects TRBV25-1 to TRBJ1-6, with TRBD1 matching 9 bases. This CDR3 is 15 amino acids long. Per the germline V gene, CDR1 is MGHDK and CDR2 is SYGVNS. The V and J ends lost 8 bases and 6 bases, in that order; junction bases with no gene match: 8. CDR3 in amino acids: CASVGTGHVNSPLHF. The DNA for the CDR3 is TGTGCCAGCGTAGGGACAGGGCATGTTAATTCACCCCTCCACTTT.

The chain recombines TRBV6-5 with TRBJ1-5; no reliable D call. The V and J ends lost 5 bases and 5 bases respectively, with 10 bases between them. CDR1 is MNHEY and CDR2 is SVGAGI in the germline V gene. CDR3 length: 13 amino acids. The DNA for the CDR3 is TGTGCCAGCAGTCCAACCCGGTATCAGCCCCAGCATTTT. Residues: CASSPTRYQPQHF.